These 6 T cell receptor beta chains came from one sample sequenced in a study of PD-1 blockade in classical Hodgkin lymphoma. Repertoires were generated with immunoSEQ multiplex PCR, while TCRdb's copy carries only in-frame clones and drops some. The profile shows some 24,000 clones, about 80% of them singletons. Following autologous stem cell transplantation, relapse occurred in every patient, and exposure to brentuximab vedotin varied. This specimen was peripheral blood mononuclear cells (PBMCs), taken at baseline. These receptor sequences come from a human donor with classical Hodgkin lymphoma.

V is TRBV10-3 and J is TRBJ1-6, with 8 bases matching TRBD1. Germline V gene lookup returns CDR1 ENHRY and CDR2 SYGVKD. The CDR3 runs to 16 residues. V lost 2 bases and J lost 7; bases outside the gene matches: 7. For the CDR3, the DNA is TGTGCCATCAGTGAGACTTGGGGACAGGCGAATTCACCCCTCCACTTT. This sequence encodes CAISETWGQANSPLHF.

The chain recombines TRBV5-1 with TRBJ2-1; 8 nucleotides line up with TRBD1. Germline values: CDR1 SGHRS, CDR2 YFSETQ. CDR3 length equals 15 residues. The J segment lost 3 bases and the V segment lost 0 bases, leaving 2 bases of the junction unmatched. Here the CDR3 DNA reads TGCGCCAGCAGCTTGGAGGGACAGGACTACAATGAGCAGTTCTTC. Its translation is CASSLEGQDYNEQFF.

The chain has TRBV19 and TRBJ1-2; D might be TRBD1 (5 bases). With 3 bases removed from V and 6 bases from J, the gap between germline ends came to 14 bases. The CDR3 extends over 14 amino acids. Looked up from germline, CDR1 is LNHDA and CDR2 is SQIVND (reference sequence). The CDR3 sequence is CASSMVPGTNGYTF. Here the CDR3 DNA reads TGTGCCAGTAGTATGGTCCCAGGGACGAATGGCTACACCTTC.

V and J are TRBV11-2 and TRBJ2-5; 9 nucleotides line up with TRBD2. This CDR3 contains 15 residues. Per germline, CDR1 SGHAT and CDR2 FQNNGV. Trimming took 1 base from V and 5 from J; bases not matched to a gene: 5. DNA of the CDR3: TGTGCCAGCAGCTTAGTTGCGGGGGGGCGGGAGACCCAGTACTTC. Translated: CASSLVAGGRETQYF.

This sequence joins TRBV28 and TRBJ1-5, with 7 positions matching TRBD1. CDR3 length equals 15 residues. CDR1 and CDR2 (germline): MDHEN, SYDVKM. The V and J ends lost 6 bases and 3 bases, in that order; junction bases with no gene match: 8. The CDR3, as DNA: TGTGCCAGCAGACCCCGGGACAGACCCAATCAGCCCCAGCATTTT. It yields the protein CASRPRDRPNQPQHF.

The rearrangement uses TRBV30 and TRBJ1-4; tentatively, D is TRBD1 (6 bases). Trimming left V 1 base short and J 13 bases short, with 19 bases between. The CDR3 has 14 residues. The germline V gene has CDR1 GTSNPN and CDR2 SVGIG (reference sequence). The DNA for the CDR3 is TGTGCCTGGAGTGGCGGGACAAGAGAAGGGTTACTGTTTTTT. This translates into CAWSGGTREGLLFF.